Each of the 21 T cell receptor beta chains below was sequenced from the same sample in a study of glioma-infiltrating T cells. Amplification of TCR alpha and beta CDR3 regions from RNA used iRepertoire nested multiplex PCR. TCRdb called the multiplex PCR reads again in MiXCR, with one record for every CDR3 protein. The sample has some 85,000 distinct CDR3 sequences; 23% are singletons. The sample was glioma tissue, nonneoplastic brain tissue, or PBMCs (not recorded which). All receptors come from a human donor with low-grade glioma or glioblastoma, undergoing nonglioma brain surgery, or in good health (not recorded which).

This clonotype was observed many times. The V call is TRBV20-1, the J call TRBJ2-7, with TRBD2 matching 12 bases. Germline V gives CDR1 DFQATT, CDR2 SNEGSKA (reference sequence). The CDR3 contains 18 residues. Unmatched junction bases numbered 18, after V lost 3 bases and J lost 6 bases. In DNA form, the CDR3 reads TGCAGTGCTAGTACCGGGGCTAGCGGGAGGGGCCTCCAGGGCGAGCAGTACTTC. This sequence encodes CSASTGASGRGLQGEQYF.

The chain employs TRBV7-2 and TRBJ2-7; D gene ambiguous. V dropped 3 bases and J dropped 5 bases, with 17 bases sitting between them. Germline CDR1 is SGHTA and CDR2 is FQGNSA. The CDR3 spans 15 residues. CDR3 sequence (DNA): TGTGCCAGCAGCTTGGAACGGTTCCCTATTAACGAGCAGTACTTC. It specifies CASSLERFPINEQYF.

This clonotype was seen ten or more times. V usage is TRBV10-3 and J usage is TRBJ1-1; D unclear. The CDR3 runs to 12 residues. CDR1 and CDR2 (germline): ENHRY, SYGVKD. DNA of the CDR3: TGTGCGATCGGGGAAGGGAACACTGAAGCTTTCTTT. This codes for CAIGEGNTEAFF.

This clonotype has a count of ten or more. J is TRBJ2-3 and V is TRBV7-9; a possible D gene is TRBD2 (5 bases). Germline assignment: CDR1 SEHNR and CDR2 FQNEAQ (reference sequence). This CDR3 is built from 14 residues. V lost 4 bases and J lost 4, with 12 bases in between. The CDR3 region has the DNA TGTGCCAGCAGCTACGGGATGGGAGCAGATACGCAGTATTTT. Its protein product is CASSYGMGADTQYF. The whole variable domain, remainder taken from reference TRBV7-9 and TRBJ2-3, is DTGVSQNPRHKITKRGQNVTFRCDPISEHNRLYWYRQTLGQGPEFLTYFQNEAQLEKSRLLSDRFSAERPKGSFSTLEIQRTEQGDSAMYLCASSYGMGADTQYFGPGTRLTVL.

Note on this clonotype: This clone may be a read error of a much larger clone one base away. J is TRBJ1-2 and V is TRBV2, with D hard to call. Germline V gives CDR1 SNHLY, CDR2 FYNNEI. The CDR3 is 13 amino acids. In nucleotides, the CDR3 is TGTGCCAGCAGTGGACGGCTTAACTATGGCTTCACCTTC. It encodes CASSGRLNYGFTF.

Ten or more counts support this clonotype. The chain employs TRBV19 and TRBJ2-1, with a tentative D call TRBD2 (6 bases). CDR1 and CDR2 (germline): LNHDA, SQIVND (reference sequence). This CDR3 is 15 amino acids long. V was pared by 10 bases and J by 9 bases, with 25 bases between. The CDR3 reads CATRSGWGNRFEQFF. The CDR3 DNA follows: TGTGCCACCAGGAGCGGGTGGGGAAACCGGTTTGAGCAGTTCTTC. The full variable domain, with the rest looked up from reference TRBV19 and TRBJ2-1, is DGGITQSPKYLFRKEGQNVTLSCEQNLNHDAMYWYRQDPGQGLRLIYYSQIVNDFQKGDIAEGYSVSREKKESFPLTVTSAQKNPTAFYLCATRSGWGNRFEQFFGPGTRLTVL.

This clonotype has ten or more counts. J is TRBJ2-5 and V is TRBV7-6; 15 bases line up with TRBD2. Per the germline V gene, CDR1 is SGHVS and CDR2 is FNYEAQ. This CDR3 is 17 amino acids long. The V segment lost 5 bases and the J segment 0 bases; nucleotides outside the gene matches: 4. As DNA, the CDR3 is TGTGCCAGCAGCCTAAGGACTAGCGGGAGGGACCAAGAGACCCAGTACTTC. It yields the protein CASSLRTSGRDQETQYF.

This clonotype was seen at least ten times. The genes are TRBV18 and TRBJ2-1, with D unclear. V lost 2 bases, J lost 7 bases, and 12 bases lay in between. Germline CDR1 is KGHSH and CDR2 is LQKENI. The CDR3 is 14 amino acids. CDR3 nucleotides: TGTGCCAGCTCACCAAACCCAGCGCAGAATGAGCAGTTCTTC. Translating gives CASSPNPAQNEQFF.

This clonotype was found many times. The rearrangement uses TRBV29-1 and TRBJ2-1, with D perhaps matching TRBD1 (5 bases). The CDR3 sequence is 12 residues long. Trimming left V 6 bases short and J 10 bases short, with 16 bases between. The V gene's germline CDR1 is SQVTM and CDR2 ANQGSEA. The CDR3 region is CSVRQGQREQFF. In DNA form, the CDR3 reads TGCAGCGTCAGGCAAGGACAACGGGAGCAGTTCTTC.

V gene TRBV7-9 combines with J gene TRBJ2-3; D perhaps matches TRBD2 (7 bases). The CDR3 is made up of 15 amino acids. Trimming took 0 bases from V and 7 from J, leaving 14 bases between them. Germline V CDR1 and CDR2: SEHNR, FQNEAQ (reference sequence). CDR3 bases: TGTGCCAGCAGCTTAGCAGGGGGAGGGCCCCATACGCAGTATTTT. This gives the protein CASSLAGGGPHTQYF.

This clonotype has at least ten counts. This rearrangement joins TRBV5-4 to TRBJ1-1, with D possibly being TRBD1 (5 bases). The germline CDR1 and CDR2 sequences are SGHNT and YYREEE (reference sequence). The V gene lost 2 bases and the J gene lost 9 bases, with 11 bases spanning the gap. The CDR3 has 12 residues. DNA of the CDR3: TGTGCCAGCAGCTTATTACCGGGACAAGCTTTCTTT. Amino acids: CASSLLPGQAFF. The full variable domain, completed using reference TRBV5-4 and TRBJ1-1, is ETGVTQSPTHLIKTRGQQVTLRCSSQSGHNTVSWYQQALGQGPQFIFQYYREEENGRGNFPPRFSGLQFPNYSSELNVNALELDDSALYLCASSLLPGQAFFGQGTRLTVV.

This clonotype came up many times. The chain uses TRBV7-8 and TRBJ2-5, with TRBD2 matching 8 bases. The CDR3 extends over 17 amino acids. Trimming cost V 3 bases and J 0 bases; bases outside gene matches: 9. CDR1 SGHVS and CDR2 FQNEAQ come from the germline V gene. The CDR3 nucleotides read TGTGCCAGCAGCTTTAGGACGGGTAGCGGGAACCAAGAGACCCAGTACTTC. Translation gives CASSFRTGSGNQETQYF.

This clonotype was recorded a few times. This chain uses TRBV19 with TRBJ2-5; 10 bases fit TRBD2. The CDR3 has 16 residues. Germline V lookup: CDR1 LNHDA, CDR2 SQIVND (reference sequence). V trimming: 3 bases; J trimming: 4 bases; junction bases outside the gene matches: 8. The CDR3 sequence: CASSIAQRGGRETQYF. The DNA for the CDR3 is TGTGCCAGTAGTATCGCCCAGCGGGGGGGCCGAGAGACCCAGTACTTC.

This clonotype was seen ten or more times. The chain recombines TRBV7-2 with TRBJ2-4, with D hard to call. From germline, CDR1 is SGHTA and CDR2 FQGNSA. This CDR3 is built from 17 residues. V lost 5 bases and J lost 0, with 17 bases in between. CDR3 sequence reads: CASSAPSGNVAKNIQYF. The CDR3 DNA reads as TGTGCCAGCAGCGCGCCGTCCGGAAACGTAGCCAAAAACATTCAGTACTTC.

This clonotype was recorded many times. V usage is TRBV4-2 and J usage is TRBJ2-3, with 8 positions matching TRBD2. Germline V gene lookup returns CDR1 LGHNA and CDR2 YNFKEQ. The CDR3 length is 15 residues. With V trimmed by 2 bases and J by 4 bases, 5 bases remained unmatched. This chain's CDR3 is CASSQRRGEADTQYF. CDR3 sequence (DNA): TGTGCCAGCAGCCAACGGCGGGGGGAGGCAGATACGCAGTATTTT.

This clonotype was detected many times. V and J are TRBV2 and TRBJ1-1, with D perhaps TRBD1 (6 bases). CDR1 SNHLY and CDR2 FYNNEI come from the germline V gene. The CDR3 runs to 17 residues. Trimming removed 6 bases at V and 3 bases at J, with 23 bases between. CDR3 sequence: CASRGRQDMPFDTEAFF. The CDR3 DNA reads TGTGCCAGCAGGGGTCGACAGGACATGCCCTTCGACACTGAAGCTTTCTTT. The variable domain in full, with the rest retrieved from reference TRBV2 and TRBJ1-1, is EPEVTQTPSHQVTQMGQEVILRCVPISNHLYFYWYRQILGQKVEFLVSFYNNEISEKSEIFDDQFSVERPDGSNFTLKIRSTKLEDSAMYFCASRGRQDMPFDTEAFFGQGTRLTVV.

As regards this clonotype: One base away lies a much larger clone, so this may be a sequencing read error. The chain uses TRBV7-2 and TRBJ2-5; D tentatively reads TRBD1 or TRBD2 (5 bases each). This CDR3 region has 15 residues. CDR1 and CDR2 from the germline V gene are SGHTA and FQGNSA. CDR3 residues: CASSHPGPYQETRYF. Written as DNA, the CDR3 is TGTGCCAGCAGCCACCCGGGGCCCTACCAAGAGACCCGGTACTTC.

V usage is TRBV6-2 or TRBV6-3 and J usage is TRBJ2-7; D uncertain. Germline V gene data show CDR1 as MNHEY and CDR2 as SVGEGT. Between the trimmed V and J ends, which lost 2 bases and 3 bases, there was a span of 11 bases. The CDR3 length is 14 residues. The CDR3 DNA reads TGTGCCAGCAGTTACACGGCGGTAGTCTACGAGCAGTACTTC. Its protein product is CASSYTAVVYEQYF.

On this clonotype itself: Since a much larger clone is just one base distant, this may be a read error. V is TRBV18 and J is TRBJ2-7, with 11 nucleotides matching TRBD2. With 2 bases clipped from V and 5 bases from J, the junction kept 8 bases outside the gene matches. CDR1 KGHSH and CDR2 LQKENI come from the germline V gene. The CDR3 length is 16 residues. CDR3 protein: CASSPLGGLAANEQYF. For the CDR3, the DNA is TGTGCCAGCTCACCATTGGGGGGACTAGCGGCCAACGAGCAGTACTTC. The variable domain in full, completed from reference TRBV18 and TRBJ2-7, reads NAGVMQNPRHLVRRRGQEARLRCSPMKGHSHVYWYRQLPEEGLKFMVYLQKENIIDESGMPKERFSAEFPKEGPSILRIQQVVRGDSAAYFCASSPLGGLAANEQYFGPGTRLTVT.

The chain joins TRBV6-2 or TRBV6-3 to TRBJ2-7; 7 bases fit TRBD1. V was clipped by 2 bases and J by 4 bases; unmatched bases: 5. The CDR3 length is 14 residues. Germline V lookup: CDR1 MNHEY, CDR2 SVGEGT. DNA of the CDR3: TGTGCCAGCAGTTACGGGACAGCGGCTTACGAGCAGTACTTC. This encodes CASSYGTAAYEQYF.

This clonotype was seen a handful of times. This chain links TRBV4-2 with TRBJ2-1, with a possible D match to TRBD2 (5 bases). From germline, CDR1 is LGHNA and CDR2 YNFKEQ. Trimming cost V 0 bases and J 0 bases, with 9 bases left between them. CDR3 length: 16 amino acids. CDR3 coding DNA: TGTGCCAGCAGCCAAGAGGGTGGGAGCTCCTACAATGAGCAGTTCTTC. Residues: CASSQEGGSSYNEQFF.